Each of the 8 T cell receptor beta chains below was sequenced from the same sample in a study of cytomegalovirus exposure and HLA in healthy donors. This PCR relied on a set of 60 Vbeta primers and 13 Jbeta primers. The protocol was immunoSEQ multiplex PCR, while the TCRdb copy is restricted to in-frame clones and leaves out a portion. The repertoire has around 160,000 clones, roughly four fifths of them found once; the top ten carry 8.5%. The specimen sequenced was PBMCs. Source of these receptors: a male donor in good health and CMV-seropositive.

This chain connects TRBV15 to TRBJ2-7; 7 bases match TRBD1. Germline V gene lookup returns CDR1 LNHNV and CDR2 YYDKDF (reference sequence). V was pared by 1 base and J by 3 bases, with 6 bases of the junction left unmatched. The CDR3 is 15 residues long. The CDR3 here is CATSRASTGLYEQYF. Written as DNA, the CDR3 is TGTGCCACCAGCAGAGCCTCGACAGGGCTCTACGAGCAGTACTTC.

This clone occurred a few times. The chain employs TRBV19 and TRBJ2-1; 8 bases line up with TRBD2. V was clipped by 5 bases and J by 0 bases; unmatched bases: 12. The CDR3 contains 18 residues. Germline CDR1 and CDR2: LNHDA and SQIVND (reference sequence). CDR3 loop: CASSVYSGAFSSYNEQFF. The CDR3 nucleotides read TGTGCCAGTAGTGTTTATAGCGGGGCCTTTAGCTCCTACAATGAGCAGTTCTTC.

This sequence joins TRBV5-4 and TRBJ2-4, with D unresolved. This CDR3 spans 13 amino acids. V gave up 6 bases and J gave up 9 bases, with 16 bases separating them. Germline CDR1 and CDR2: SGHNT and YYREEE (reference sequence). CDR3 in DNA: TGTGCCAGCACTAAATTGGGTCAGGCCATTCAGTACTTC. Its translation: CASTKLGQAIQYF. The full variable domain, in which reference TRBV5-4 and TRBJ2-4 provide the parts outside the CDR3, is ETGVTQSPTHLIKTRGQQVTLRCSSQSGHNTVSWYQQALGQGPQFIFQYYREEENGRGNFPPRFSGLQFPNYSSELNVNALELDDSALYLCASTKLGQAIQYFGAGTRLSVL.

This chain links TRBV5-1 with TRBJ1-1; no reliable D call. The ends were cut back, 3 bases at V and 4 bases at J, with 16 bases in the middle. The CDR3 spans 15 residues. The germline V gene encodes CDR1 SGHRS and CDR2 YFSETQ. The CDR3 loop is CASSSGRQQRTEAFF. DNA of the CDR3: TGCGCCAGCAGCTCCGGGAGACAACAACGCACTGAAGCTTTCTTT.

CDR3 in amino acids: CASSLGASGGSYEQYF. The CDR3 nucleotides read TGTGCCAGCAGCTTAGGGGCCAGCGGGGGCTCCTACGAGCAGTACTTC. The chain has TRBV7-2 and TRBJ2-7, with 8 bases that match TRBD2. Germline V gene sequence: CDR1 SGHTA, CDR2 FQGNSA. V dropped 1 base and J dropped 0; count of bases not matched to a gene: 5. The CDR3 consists of 16 residues. The whole variable domain, filled in from reference TRBV7-2 and TRBJ2-7, reads GAGVSQSPSNKVTEKGKDVELRCDPISGHTALYWYRQSLGQGLEFLIYFQGNSAPDKSGLPSDRFSAERTGGSVSTLTIQRTQQEDSAVYLCASSLGASGGSYEQYFGPGTRLTVT.

The chain links TRBV7-2 to TRBJ2-7; D ambiguous. This CDR3 region has 12 residues. CDR1 is SGHTA, CDR2 FQGNSA, per germline. V shed 5 bases and J shed 3 bases, with 8 bases lying between them. Here the CDR3 reads CASSKAGYEQYF. As DNA, the CDR3 is TGTGCCAGCAGCAAAGCAGGCTACGAGCAGTACTTC.

This clone was detected a few times. J is TRBJ2-3 and V is TRBV12-5; TRBD2 matches at 8 bases. The CDR3 extends over 17 amino acids. Germline-derived CDR1 and CDR2 are LGHNT and FRNRAP. The J segment lost 3 bases and the V segment lost 1 base, leaving 9 bases of the junction unmatched. CDR3 DNA sequence: TGTGCTAGTGGTTTGGGAAAAGCGGGAGTAACAACAGATACGCAGTATTTT. Protein: CASGLGKAGVTTDTQYF.

The V call is TRBV25-1, the J call TRBJ1-3; D remains ambiguous. Germline CDR1 is MGHDK and CDR2 is SYGVNS. The CDR3 totals 13 residues. Trimming shortened V by 6 bases and J by 0 bases, and 6 bases separated the two germline ends. CDR3 sequence reads: CASSFISGNTIYF. CDR3 nucleotides: TGTGCCAGCAGCTTTATCTCTGGAAACACCATATATTTT.